This TCR beta chain was recorded in a study of tumor and adjacent non-tumor tissue in lung cancer (dated by TCRdb to 2017 to 2018). The study in broad terms: Patients with adenocarcinoma (approximately 11), squamous cell carcinoma (2) and small cell lung cancer (1) were included in the cohort. Ages among the approximately 15 patients ranged from about 31 to 76 years, there were about ten men and 5 women, and disease was at TNM stage I to III. Sequencing generated a total of 125,075,908 productive TCRbeta reads, averaging around 4.2 million reads per sample. The study compared bulk TCRbeta repertoires from lung tumor tissue and matched distant non-tumor lung tissue of some 14 lung cancer patients. For each patient, one tumor sample and one normal lung sample were taken, giving thirty paired specimens that underwent TCRbeta CDR3 sequencing.

Findings and caveats that apply to the study as a whole: Neither the sequencing platform nor unique molecular identifiers are named or mentioned anywhere in the methods. Because peripheral blood was not sequenced, blood TCRbeta repertoires in the lung cancer patients of the study were not examined. Significantly higher TCR diversity was found in younger patients, and higher tumor TCR diversity was associated with shorter overall and disease-free survival. A significantly larger cumulative share of the repertoire was made up by the top 100 clones in normal lung than in tumor tissue. Significantly higher TCR diversity (inverse Simpson) was observed in tumor tissue than in normal lung tissue (approximately 400 vs 170, P = 0.0075, Mann-Whitney U test). The cohort had only about 16 patients, and the authors noted that larger samples and more detailed clinical data are needed.

The method was multiplex PCR. The sample was run on an Illumina HiSeq 2500. TCRbeta libraries were constructed through three rounds of nested PCR with primers (Table S4) according to protocols adapted from ARM-PCR. Before sequencing, PCR products of 200-500 bp were cut from the gel and purified using the QIAquick gel extraction kit. The authors' analysis ran thus. Reads were cleaned using Trimmomatic, were merged into complete CDR3 sequences using FLASH, and were assigned to V(D)J germline segments using MiTCR. VDJtools was used to compute clonal diversity as the inverse Simpson's index. In-frame sequences without a premature stop codon were defined as productive reads. TCRdb itself trimmed the public reads at Q25 with fastp, ran MiXCR and retained productive beta chains. Records with the same CDR3 protein are collapsed into one entry carrying the most frequent genes and DNA. The V and J calls and clone size come from TCRdb's table, not from the authors' own analysis. This sample holds 75,000 to 90,000 distinct CDR3 sequences; around three quarters were observed only once. In total, the top ten clones hold 21% of the sample.

RNA was isolated from bulk unsorted tissue, and RNA quality was assessed with a NanoDrop ND-1000 and an Agilent 2100. Normal lung samples were distant non-tumor tissue taken more than 3 cm from the tumor edge. Donors were newly diagnosed lung cancer patients admitted for thoracic surgery in China between August and November 2014, without prior chemotherapy. The study excluded patients who had received radiotherapy or chemotherapy before or who had another cancer at the same time. Surgical tissue pieces of roughly 1-2 cm3 were preserved in RNAlater solution and were kept at -80 degrees C until use. A remark on this clonotype: Its antigen specificity is not known. The junction departs from germline at one end; a sequencing error may be responsible.

The CDR3 measures 12 amino acids from cysteine to phenylalanine. Kept here is only the CDR3 DNA, which spans 36 bases and is read in frame from base 1. The germline V gene (reference sequence) yields SEHNR for CDR1 and FQNEAQ for CDR2. The specimen sequenced was distant non-tumor lung tissue. This receptor was identified in a woman aged 45-59 years with non-small cell lung cancer. The sequence joins TRBV7-9 to TRBJ2-7; no confident D gene assignment can be made. For the CDR3, the sequence is CPSSLPAYEQYF. The nucleotides read TGTCCCAGCAGCCTACCAGCCTACGAGCAGTACTTC.